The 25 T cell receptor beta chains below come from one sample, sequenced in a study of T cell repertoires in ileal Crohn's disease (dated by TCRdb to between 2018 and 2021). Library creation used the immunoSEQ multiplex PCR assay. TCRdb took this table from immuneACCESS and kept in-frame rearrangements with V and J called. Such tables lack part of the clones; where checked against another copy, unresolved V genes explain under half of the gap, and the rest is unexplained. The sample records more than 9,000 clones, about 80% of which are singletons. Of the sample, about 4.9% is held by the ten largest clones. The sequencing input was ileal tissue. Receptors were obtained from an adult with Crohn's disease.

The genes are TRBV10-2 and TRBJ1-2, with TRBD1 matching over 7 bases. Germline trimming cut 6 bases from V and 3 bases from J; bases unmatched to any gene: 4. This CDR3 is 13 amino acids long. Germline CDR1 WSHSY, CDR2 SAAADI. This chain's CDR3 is CASSETGDYGYTF. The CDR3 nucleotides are TGCGCCAGCAGCGAAACAGGGGACTATGGCTACACCTTC.

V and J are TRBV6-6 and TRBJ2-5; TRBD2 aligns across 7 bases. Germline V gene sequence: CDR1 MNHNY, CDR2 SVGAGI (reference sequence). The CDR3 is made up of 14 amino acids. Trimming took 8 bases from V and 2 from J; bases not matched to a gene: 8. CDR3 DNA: TGTGCCAGCGTCGGGAGGCGGAATCAAGAGACCCAGTACTTC. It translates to CASVGRRNQETQYF.

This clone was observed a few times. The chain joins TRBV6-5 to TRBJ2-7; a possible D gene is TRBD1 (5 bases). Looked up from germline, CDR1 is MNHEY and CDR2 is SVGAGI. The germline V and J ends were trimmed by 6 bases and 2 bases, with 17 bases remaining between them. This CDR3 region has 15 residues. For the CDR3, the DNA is TGTGCCAGCAGGCCCCCAGGGAAGGAGACCTACGAGCAGTACTTC. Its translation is CASRPPGKETYEQYF.

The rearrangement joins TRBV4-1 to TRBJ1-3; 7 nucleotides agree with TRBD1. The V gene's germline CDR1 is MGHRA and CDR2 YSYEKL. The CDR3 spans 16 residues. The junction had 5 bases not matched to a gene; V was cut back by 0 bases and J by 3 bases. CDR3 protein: CASSQERGGVGNTIYF. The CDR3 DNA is TGCGCCAGCAGCCAAGAGAGAGGGGGCGTTGGAAACACCATATATTTT.

The CDR3: CASRLSTGDGYTF. The CDR3 coding sequence is TGTGCAAGTCGCCTCTCAACCGGGGATGGCTACACCTTC. The chain combines TRBV12-2 with TRBJ1-2. TRBV12-2 is described as a pseudogene. There are 13 residues in the CDR3.

The CDR3 DNA sequence: TGTGCCAGCAGTCGGACAGGACGTAATGAAAAACTGTTTTTT. Protein: CASSRTGRNEKLFF. The chain couples TRBV28 to TRBJ1-4; the match to TRBD1 covers 7 bases. Per the germline V gene, CDR1 is MDHEN and CDR2 is SYDVKM. The CDR3 consists of 14 residues. The junction had 4 bases not matched to a gene; V was cut back by 5 bases and J by 4 bases.

CDR3 nucleotides: TGTGCCAGCAGCCCCCTAAAGGGGGTGGCGGTAGTTGAAAAACTGTTTTTT. It specifies CASSPLKGVAVVEKLFF. The chain is built from TRBV28 and TRBJ1-4, with D tentatively TRBD1 (6 bases). The germline gives CDR1 MDHEN, CDR2 SYDVKM. The CDR3 is made up of 17 amino acids. Trimming cost V 6 bases and J 7 bases, with 24 bases left between them. Full variable domain (outside the CDR3, taken from reference TRBV28 and TRBJ1-4): DVKVTQSSRYLVKRTGEKVFLECVQDMDHENMFWYRQDPGLGLRLIYFSYDVKMKEKGDIPEGYSVSREKKERFSLILESASTNQTSMYLCASSPLKGVAVVEKLFFGSGTQLSVL.

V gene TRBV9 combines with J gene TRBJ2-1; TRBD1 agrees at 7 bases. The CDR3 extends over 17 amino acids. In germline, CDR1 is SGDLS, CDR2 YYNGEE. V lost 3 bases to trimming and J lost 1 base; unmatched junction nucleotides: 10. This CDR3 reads CASSARTGALSYNEQFF. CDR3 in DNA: TGTGCCAGCAGCGCGCGAACAGGGGCGTTGTCCTACAATGAGCAGTTCTTC.

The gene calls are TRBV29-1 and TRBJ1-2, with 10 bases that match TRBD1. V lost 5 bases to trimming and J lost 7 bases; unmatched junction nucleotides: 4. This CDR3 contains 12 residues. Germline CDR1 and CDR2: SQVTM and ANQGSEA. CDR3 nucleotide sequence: TGCAGCGTTCCGACAGGGGGCTCTGGCTACACCTTC. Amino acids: CSVPTGGSGYTF.

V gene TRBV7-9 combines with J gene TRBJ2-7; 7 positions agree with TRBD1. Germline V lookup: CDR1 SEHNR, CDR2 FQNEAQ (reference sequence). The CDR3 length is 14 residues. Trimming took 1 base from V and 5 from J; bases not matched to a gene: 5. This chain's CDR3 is CASSLEQGPHEQYF. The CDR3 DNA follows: TGTGCCAGCAGCTTAGAACAGGGGCCGCACGAGCAGTACTTC.

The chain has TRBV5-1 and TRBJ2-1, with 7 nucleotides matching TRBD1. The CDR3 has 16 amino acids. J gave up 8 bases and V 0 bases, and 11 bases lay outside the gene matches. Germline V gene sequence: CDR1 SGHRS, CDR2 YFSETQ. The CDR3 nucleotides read TGCGCCAGCAGCTTGGCCAAACGAGGGGGCCAGGATGAGCAGTTCTTC. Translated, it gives CASSLAKRGGQDEQFF. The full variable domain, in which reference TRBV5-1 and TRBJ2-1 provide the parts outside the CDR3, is KAGVTQTPRYLIKTRGQQVTLSCSPISGHRSVSWYQQTPGQGLQFLFEYFSETQRNKGNFPGRFSGRQFSNSRSEMNVSTLELGDSALYLCASSLAKRGGQDEQFFGPGTRLTVL.

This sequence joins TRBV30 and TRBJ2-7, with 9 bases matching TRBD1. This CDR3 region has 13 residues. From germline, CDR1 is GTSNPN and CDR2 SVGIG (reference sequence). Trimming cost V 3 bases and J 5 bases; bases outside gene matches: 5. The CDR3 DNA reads TGTGCCTGGAGAGAACAGGGGGCCCACGAGCAGTACTTC. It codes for CAWREQGAHEQYF.

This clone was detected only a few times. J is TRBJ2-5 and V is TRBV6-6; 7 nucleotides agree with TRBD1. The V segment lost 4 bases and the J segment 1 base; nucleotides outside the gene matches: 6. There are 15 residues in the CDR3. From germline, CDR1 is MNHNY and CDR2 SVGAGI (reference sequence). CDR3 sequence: CASSLRTGLQETQYF. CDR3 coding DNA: TGTGCCAGCAGTTTACGGACAGGACTCCAAGAGACCCAGTACTTC.

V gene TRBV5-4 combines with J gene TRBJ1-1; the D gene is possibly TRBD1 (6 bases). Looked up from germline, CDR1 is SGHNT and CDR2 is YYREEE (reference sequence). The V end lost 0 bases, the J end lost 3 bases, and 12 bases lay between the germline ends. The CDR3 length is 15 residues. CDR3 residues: CASSLGQGTYTEAFF. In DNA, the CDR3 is TGTGCCAGCAGCTTGGGGCAGGGGACCTACACTGAAGCTTTCTTT.

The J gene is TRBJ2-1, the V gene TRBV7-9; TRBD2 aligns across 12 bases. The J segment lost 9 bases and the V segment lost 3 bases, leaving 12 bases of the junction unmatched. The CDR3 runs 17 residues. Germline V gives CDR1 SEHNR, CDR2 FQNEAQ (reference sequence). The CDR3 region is CASSFFPLAGGISEQFF. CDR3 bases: TGTGCCAGCAGCTTTTTCCCACTAGCGGGAGGCATAAGTGAGCAGTTCTTC.

The CDR3 DNA is TGTGCCAGCAGCAAAGGGGGGCCGCCCCAGCATTTT. Translation: CASSKGGPPQHF. V and J are TRBV21-1 and TRBJ1-5; the table's D call TRBD1 went unverified against the DNA. TRBV21-1 is recorded as a pseudogene. The CDR3 has 12 amino acids.

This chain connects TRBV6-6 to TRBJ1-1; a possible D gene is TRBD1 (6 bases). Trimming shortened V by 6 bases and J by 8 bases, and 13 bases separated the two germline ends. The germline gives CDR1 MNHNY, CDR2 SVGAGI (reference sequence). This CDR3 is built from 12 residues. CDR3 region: CASSPAGAEAFF. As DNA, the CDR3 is TGTGCCAGCAGCCCCGCGGGGGCCGAAGCTTTCTTT.

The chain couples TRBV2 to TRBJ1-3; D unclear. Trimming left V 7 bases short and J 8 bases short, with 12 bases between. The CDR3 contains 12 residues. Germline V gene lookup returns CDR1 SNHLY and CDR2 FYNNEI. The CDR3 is CASTAHLDTIYF. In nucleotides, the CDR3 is TGTGCCAGCACCGCACACCTCGACACCATATATTTT.

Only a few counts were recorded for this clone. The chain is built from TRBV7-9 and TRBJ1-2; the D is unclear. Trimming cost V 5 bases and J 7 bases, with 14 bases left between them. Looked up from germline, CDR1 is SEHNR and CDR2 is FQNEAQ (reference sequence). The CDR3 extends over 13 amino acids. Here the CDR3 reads CASSQPGESGYTF. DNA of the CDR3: TGTGCCAGCAGCCAACCCGGGGAGAGTGGCTACACCTTC.

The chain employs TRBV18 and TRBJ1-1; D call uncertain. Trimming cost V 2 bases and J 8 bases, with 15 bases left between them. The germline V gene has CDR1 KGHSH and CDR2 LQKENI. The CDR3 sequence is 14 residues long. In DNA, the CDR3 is TGTGCCAGCTCACCAACAGAAAATCGGTGGGAAGCTTTCTTT. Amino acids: CASSPTENRWEAFF.

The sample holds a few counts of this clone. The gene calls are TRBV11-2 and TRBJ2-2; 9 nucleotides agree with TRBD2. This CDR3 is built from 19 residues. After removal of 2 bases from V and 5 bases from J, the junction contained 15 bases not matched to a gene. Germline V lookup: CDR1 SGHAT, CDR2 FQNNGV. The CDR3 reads CASSLKPHWAGGETGELFF. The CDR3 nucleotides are TGTGCCAGCAGCTTAAAGCCACACTGGGCGGGGGGGGAAACCGGGGAGCTGTTTTTT.

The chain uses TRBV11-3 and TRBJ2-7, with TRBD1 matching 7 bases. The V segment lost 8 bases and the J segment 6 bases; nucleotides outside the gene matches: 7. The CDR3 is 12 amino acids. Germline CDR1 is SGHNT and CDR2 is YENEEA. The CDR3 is CASSYRGGEQYF. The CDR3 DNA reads TGTGCCAGCTCTTACAGGGGTGGCGAGCAGTACTTC.

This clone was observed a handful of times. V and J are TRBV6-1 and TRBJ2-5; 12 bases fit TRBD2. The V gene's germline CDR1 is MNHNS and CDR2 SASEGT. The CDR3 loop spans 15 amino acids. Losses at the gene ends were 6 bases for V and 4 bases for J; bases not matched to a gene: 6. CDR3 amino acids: CASSELAGGTETQYF. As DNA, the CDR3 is TGTGCCAGCAGCGAACTAGCGGGGGGTACAGAGACCCAGTACTTC.

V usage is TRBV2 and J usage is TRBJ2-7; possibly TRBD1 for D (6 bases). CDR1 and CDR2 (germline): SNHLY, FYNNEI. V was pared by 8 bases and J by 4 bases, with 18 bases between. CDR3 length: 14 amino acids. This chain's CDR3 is CASATWTVLYEQYF. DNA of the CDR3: TGTGCCAGCGCAACCTGGACAGTTTTGTACGAGCAGTACTTC.

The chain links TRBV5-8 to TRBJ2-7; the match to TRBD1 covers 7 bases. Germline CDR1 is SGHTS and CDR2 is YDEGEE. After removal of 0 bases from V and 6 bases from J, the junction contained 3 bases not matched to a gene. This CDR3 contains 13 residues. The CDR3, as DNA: TGTGCCAGCAGCTTGGGACAGGGACGCGAGCAGTACTTC. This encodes CASSLGQGREQYF.